Detailed here is one T cell receptor (beta chain). The entry originates in a study of blood T cell repertoires in COVID-19. Assay used: immunoSEQ multiplex PCR; TCRdb lists only in-frame clones, some missing. This sample has roughly 400,000 clones, with just under 90% found just once. V was cut by 1 base and J by 0 bases, with 18 bases left in between. The CDR3 is 18 residues long. CDR1 is SEHNR, CDR2 FQNEAQ, per germline (reference sequence). This sequence originates from a woman in her twenties or thirties who had recovered from COVID-19. The V call is TRBV7-9, the J call TRBJ1-1, with D perhaps TRBD1 (5 bases). The source material was PBMCs or T cells enriched from blood (not recorded which). The CDR3 loop reads CASSLVLRAGQMNTEAFF. CDR3 nucleotides: TGTGCCAGCAGCTTAGTCCTACGGGCAGGGCAAATGAACACTGAAGCTTTCTTT.